One sample yielded the 24 T cell receptor beta chains listed below, sequenced in a study of T cell repertoires in cytomegalovirus infection. Antigen specificity for these receptors is unknown. TCRdb redid the calling of the reads with MiXCR, one entry per CDR3 protein. The data contain hundreds of thousands of distinct CDR3 sequences, almost 30% of them singletons. The sequencing here drew on cultured PBMCs, taken from culture after CMV antigen stimulation. The receptors originated from a human donor in good health (CMV status not recorded). Some clones in this sample may be carry-over from other donors' samples.

This clonotype occurred a few times. In DNA form, the CDR3 reads TGTGCCAGCGGAAGGGACCCAGATACGCAGTATTTT. Residues: CASGRDPDTQYF. This chain connects TRBV7-9 to TRBJ2-3; D assignment may be TRBD1 or TRBD2 (5 bases each). The V end was cut by 8 bases, the J end by 4 bases, with 10 bases between. The CDR3 contains 12 residues. Per the germline V gene, CDR1 is SEHNR and CDR2 is FQNEAQ (reference sequence).

This clonotype was seen many times. The rearrangement joins TRBV12-3 or TRBV12-4 to TRBJ2-3, with D unresolved. Trimming cost V 4 bases and J 2 bases, with 13 bases left between them. This CDR3 is 15 amino acids long. This CDR3 is CASSSIVGLTDTQYF. In DNA form, the CDR3 reads TGTGCCAGCAGTTCGATAGTAGGTCTCACAGATACGCAGTATTTT.

The chain couples TRBV10-3 to TRBJ2-5; a possible D gene is TRBD2 (6 bases). The CDR3 length is 14 residues. The V gene's germline CDR1 is ENHRY and CDR2 SYGVKD. V was trimmed by 10 bases and J by 0 bases, leaving 15 bases between them. For the CDR3, the DNA is TGTGCCACCACCCGGGCGGGAAACCAAGAGACCCAGTACTTC. This codes for CATTRAGNQETQYF.

This clonotype occurred a few times. J is TRBJ1-2 and V is TRBV6-6; unclear D gene. This CDR3 region has 13 residues. The V end lost 2 bases, the J end lost 3 bases, and 7 bases lay between the germline ends. Germline V CDR1 and CDR2: MNHNY, SVGAGI (reference sequence). The CDR3 coding sequence is TGTGCCAGCAGTTACCAGGACTACTATGGCTACACCTTC. This encodes CASSYQDYYGYTF.

J is TRBJ1-2 and V is TRBV4-2; D remains ambiguous. Germline assignment: CDR1 LGHNA and CDR2 YNFKEQ. V gave up 0 bases and J gave up 7 bases, with 6 bases separating them. CDR3 length equals 12 residues. Here the CDR3 reads CASSQERAGYTF. CDR3 sequence (DNA): TGTGCCAGCAGCCAAGAAAGAGCTGGCTACACCTTC.

This clonotype was detected ten times or more. CDR3 sequence: CASSVGLAGGPSYNEQFF. Here the CDR3 DNA reads TGTGCCAGCAGCGTAGGCCTAGCGGGAGGGCCTTCCTACAATGAGCAGTTCTTC. This sequence joins TRBV9 and TRBJ2-1, with 12 bases fitting TRBD2. The CDR3 totals 18 residues. Unmatched junction bases numbered 5, after V lost 0 bases and J lost 1 base. The germline gives CDR1 SGDLS, CDR2 YYNGEE.

The table lists this clonotype with a few counts. The chain joins TRBV6-5 to TRBJ1-2, with D possibly matching TRBD1 (5 bases). V was clipped by 5 bases and J by 4 bases, with 8 bases between them. The germline V gene has CDR1 MNHEY and CDR2 SVGAGI. CDR3 length: 12 residues. The CDR3 protein is CASSDSTYGYTF. As DNA, the CDR3 is TGTGCCAGCAGTGACAGCACCTATGGCTACACCTTC.

The V call is TRBV7-2, the J call TRBJ2-3; 9 bases are shared with TRBD1. The CDR3 spans 15 residues. CDR1 SGHTA and CDR2 FQGNSA come from the germline V gene. The ends lost 5 bases at V and 4 bases at J; junction bases unmatched: 7. The CDR3 reads CASSPRDRVADTQYF. The CDR3 DNA follows: TGTGCCAGCAGCCCTCGGGACAGGGTCGCAGATACGCAGTATTTT. Using reference TRBV7-2 and TRBJ2-3 for the parts outside the CDR3, the full variable domain is GAGVSQSPSNKVTEKGKDVELRCDPISGHTALYWYRQSLGQGLEFLIYFQGNSAPDKSGLPSDRFSAERTGGSVSTLTIQRTQQEDSAVYLCASSPRDRVADTQYFGPGTRLTVL.

The chain's CDR3 is CASSIGVARTDTQYF. The CDR3, as DNA: TGTGCCAGCAGTATCGGTGTCGCCCGCACAGATACGCAGTATTTT. The chain links TRBV2 to TRBJ2-3; no reliable D call. CDR1 is SNHLY and CDR2 is FYNNEI in the germline V gene. V lost 5 bases to trimming and J lost 1 base, with 13 bases between them. The CDR3 length is 15 residues.

CDR3 sequence reads: CASSFLPKGDGEAFF. The CDR3, as DNA: TGTGCCAGCAGCTTTTTGCCTAAGGGGGACGGTGAAGCTTTCTTT. This chain links TRBV7-6 with TRBJ1-1; D perhaps matches TRBD1 (6 bases). Germline CDR1 SGHVS, CDR2 FNYEAQ. CDR3 length equals 15 residues. V was trimmed by 3 bases and J by 7 bases, leaving 18 bases between them.

This clonotype has more than one count but fewer than ten. CDR3 coding DNA: TGTGCCAGTAGTATCGGTCCGAACTACGAGCAGTACTTC. Translating it yields CASSIGPNYEQYF. V is TRBV19 and J is TRBJ2-7, with D unclear. V shed 3 bases and J shed 3 bases, with 9 bases lying between them. The CDR3 is 13 amino acids. Germline loops: CDR1 LNHDA, CDR2 SQIVND (reference sequence).

This chain uses TRBV6-1 with TRBJ1-1, with D perhaps matching TRBD1 (5 bases). The CDR3 is 14 amino acids. Trimming removed 4 bases at V and 4 bases at J, with 13 bases between. Germline lookup yields CDR1 MNHNS and CDR2 SASEGT. As DNA, the CDR3 is TGTGCCAGCAGTGCCCAGGGTGAAAGCACTGAAGCTTTCTTT. Residues: CASSAQGESTEAFF.

In this sample, this clonotype turned up a few times. The chain joins TRBV27 to TRBJ1-1; D is unclear. The germline V gene has CDR1 MNHEY and CDR2 SMNVEV (reference sequence). The CDR3 loop spans 14 amino acids. V was trimmed by 6 bases and J by 0 bases, leaving 11 bases between them. The CDR3 coding sequence is TGTGCCAGCAGGCCAGGTGTCATGAACACTGAAGCTTTCTTT. Translation: CASRPGVMNTEAFF.

The chain links TRBV7-9 to TRBJ1-2; D is ambiguous. Germline lookup yields CDR1 SEHNR and CDR2 FQNEAQ (reference sequence). This CDR3 spans 15 amino acids. The V end was cut by 3 bases, the J end by 7 bases, with 18 bases between. CDR3 region: CASSLLATGAGGYTF. In DNA, the CDR3 is TGTGCCAGCAGCTTGCTGGCCACGGGTGCTGGTGGCTACACCTTC.

This clonotype has only a few counts. V gene TRBV7-2 combines with J gene TRBJ2-1; TRBD1 is a possible D gene (5 bases). V shed 5 bases and J shed 2 bases, with 16 bases lying between them. Germline-derived CDR1 and CDR2 are SGHTA and FQGNSA. This CDR3 contains 16 residues. The CDR3 nucleotides are TGTGCCAGCAGCCTCCGAGCGACAGAAACCTACAATGAGCAGTTCTTC. Protein: CASSLRATETYNEQFF.

This clonotype was observed many times. The V gene is TRBV7-9, the J gene TRBJ2-3; 10 bases are a match to TRBD2. CDR3 length equals 16 residues. CDR1 and CDR2 from the germline V gene are SEHNR and FQNEAQ (reference sequence). Unmatched junction bases numbered 6, after V lost 5 bases and J lost 1 base. For the CDR3, the DNA is TGTGCCAGCAGCGGGCCGGGACTAGCGCGCACAGATACGCAGTATTTT. Its translation is CASSGPGLARTDTQYF.

This chain joins TRBV6-1 and TRBJ2-6, with TRBD1 matching 7 bases. Germline V gene sequence: CDR1 MNHNS, CDR2 SASEGT. The CDR3 is 15 residues long. Germline trimming cut 8 bases from V and 1 base from J; bases unmatched to any gene: 5. The CDR3 loop reads CASDPGQSGANVLTF. The CDR3 nucleotides are TGTGCCAGCGACCCGGGACAGTCTGGGGCCAACGTCCTGACTTTC.

This clonotype showed up many times. The chain recombines TRBV7-2 with TRBJ1-2; 7 bases map to TRBD1. Germline CDR1 is SGHTA and CDR2 is FQGNSA. Losses at the gene ends were 5 bases for V and 4 bases for J; bases not matched to a gene: 19. The CDR3 spans 18 residues. CDR3 amino acids: CASSSLGRGQAIRYGYTF. Here the CDR3 DNA reads TGTGCCAGCAGCAGCTTAGGTAGAGGACAGGCGATACGCTATGGCTACACCTTC.

This clonotype has more than one count but fewer than ten. The chain uses TRBV7-9 and TRBJ1-2; TRBD1 might be the D (5 bases). The germline gives CDR1 SEHNR, CDR2 FQNEAQ (reference sequence). Trimming took 6 bases from V and 2 from J, leaving 19 bases between them. The CDR3 runs 16 residues. CDR3 DNA sequence: TGTGCCAGCAGTAACGGCCAGGGAAACCCAAACTATGGCTACACCTTC. This gives the protein CASSNGQGNPNYGYTF.

The chain is built from TRBV7-8 and TRBJ1-2; possible D gene TRBD1, 5 bases. Germline CDR1 is SGHVS and CDR2 is FQNEAQ. V lost 3 bases and J 4 bases, leaving 18 bases between the germline ends. The CDR3 consists of 16 residues. The CDR3 spells CASSFTGSLGIYGYTF. CDR3 nucleotides: TGTGCCAGCAGCTTCACAGGATCCCTCGGGATCTATGGCTACACCTTC.

The CDR3 DNA reads as TGTGCCAGCAGCGGCGGAACGGTGGGGAGTTCGCCCCAGCATTTT. It codes for CASSGGTVGSSPQHF. V and J are TRBV6-2 or TRBV6-3 and TRBJ1-5; D unclear. V lost 6 bases, J lost 9 bases, and 21 bases lay in between. Per germline, CDR1 MNHEY and CDR2 SVGEGT. The CDR3 loop spans 15 amino acids.

This chain joins TRBV12-3 or TRBV12-4 and TRBJ2-2; 12 positions agree with TRBD2. Losses at the gene ends were 5 bases for V and 3 bases for J; bases not matched to a gene: 4. This CDR3 spans 16 amino acids. CDR3 sequence (DNA): TGTGCCAGCAGTGGGGGACTAGCGGGCGACACCGGGGAGCTGTTTTTT. Translated, it gives CASSGGLAGDTGELFF.

This clonotype showed up just once. The chain recombines TRBV19 with TRBJ2-7, with 8 nucleotides matching TRBD2. V was clipped by 4 bases and J by 3 bases; unmatched bases: 11. The CDR3 loop spans 16 amino acids. The germline gives CDR1 LNHDA, CDR2 SQIVND (reference sequence). This CDR3 is CASSNEVNSGVYEQYF. CDR3 nucleotide sequence: TGTGCCAGTAGTAACGAAGTTAATAGCGGGGTCTACGAGCAGTACTTC.

The chain couples TRBV5-1 to TRBJ1-4, with D possibly TRBD1 on 6 matching bases. Trimming left V 8 bases short and J 0 bases short, with 11 bases between. The CDR3 is 14 amino acids. The V gene's germline CDR1 is SGHRS and CDR2 YFSETQ. CDR3 sequence (DNA): TGCGCCAGTCGGACAGATCCAACTAATGAAAAACTGTTTTTT. It yields the protein CASRTDPTNEKLFF.